The TCR beta chain under discussion was sequenced for a study of T cell changes during pregnancy in multiple sclerosis. Produced via immunoSEQ multiplex PCR; TCRdb's table is partial and in-frame only. The sample includes around 78,000 clones, roughly 89% of them seen just once. This clonotype was obtained from a female donor in good health, enrolled as a control in a pregnancy study. Sequencing was performed on peripheral blood, taken in the third trimester of pregnancy.

CDR3 sequence reads: CASSQTGGSGYTF. In DNA form, the CDR3 reads TGTGCCAGCAGCCAAACAGGGGGAAGTGGCTACACCTTC. The chain combines TRBV14 with TRBJ1-2, with TRBD1 matching 8 bases. V was clipped by 2 bases and J by 7 bases; unmatched bases: 3. Germline-derived CDR1 and CDR2 are SGHDN and FVKESK. CDR3 length equals 13 residues.